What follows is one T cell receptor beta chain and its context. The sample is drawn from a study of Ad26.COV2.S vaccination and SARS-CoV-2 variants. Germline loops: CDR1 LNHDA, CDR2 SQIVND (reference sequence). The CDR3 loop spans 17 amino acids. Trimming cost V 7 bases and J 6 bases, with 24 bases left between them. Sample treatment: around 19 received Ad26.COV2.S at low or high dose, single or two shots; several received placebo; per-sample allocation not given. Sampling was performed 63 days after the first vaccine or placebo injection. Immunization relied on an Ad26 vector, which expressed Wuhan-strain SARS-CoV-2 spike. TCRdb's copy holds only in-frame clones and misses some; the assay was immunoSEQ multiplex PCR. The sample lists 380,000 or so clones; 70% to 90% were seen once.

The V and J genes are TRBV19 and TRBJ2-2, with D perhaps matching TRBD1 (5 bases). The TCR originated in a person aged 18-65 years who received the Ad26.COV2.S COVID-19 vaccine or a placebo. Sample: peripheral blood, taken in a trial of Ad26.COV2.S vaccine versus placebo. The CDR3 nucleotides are TGTGCCAGTACGGGCGGCTCAGGGATCTTCGTAGCCGGGGAGCTGTTTTTT. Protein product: CASTGGSGIFVAGELFF.